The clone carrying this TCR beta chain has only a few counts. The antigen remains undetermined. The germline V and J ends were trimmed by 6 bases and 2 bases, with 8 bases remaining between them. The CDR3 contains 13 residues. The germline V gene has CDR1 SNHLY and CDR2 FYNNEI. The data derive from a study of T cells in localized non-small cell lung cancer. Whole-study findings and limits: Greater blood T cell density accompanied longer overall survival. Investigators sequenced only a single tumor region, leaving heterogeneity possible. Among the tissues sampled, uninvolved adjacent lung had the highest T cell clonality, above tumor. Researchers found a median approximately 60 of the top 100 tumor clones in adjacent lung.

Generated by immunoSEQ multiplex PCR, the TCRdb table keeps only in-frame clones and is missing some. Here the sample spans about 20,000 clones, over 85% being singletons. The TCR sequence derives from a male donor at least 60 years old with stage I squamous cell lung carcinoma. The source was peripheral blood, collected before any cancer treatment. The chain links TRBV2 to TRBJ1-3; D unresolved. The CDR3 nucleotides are TGTGCCAGCAGGTGGAAGACTGGAAACACCATATATTTT. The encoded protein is CASRWKTGNTIYF. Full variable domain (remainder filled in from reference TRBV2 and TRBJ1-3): EPEVTQTPSHQVTQMGQEVILRCVPISNHLYFYWYRQILGQKVEFLVSFYNNEISEKSEIFDDQFSVERPDGSNFTLKIRSTKLEDSAMYFCASRWKTGNTIYFGEGSWLTVV.